These T cell receptor beta chains were read from a single sample in a study of T cells after yellow fever vaccination. Each CDR3 protein gets one entry after TCRdb re-called the 5' RACE reads with MiXCR. The sample has about 400,000 distinct CDR3 sequences, roughly 6.2% seen once. Material: PBMCs, obtained 5 days after the yellow fever booster vaccination. Receptors were obtained from a man under 40 who received the YFV17D yellow fever vaccine. Each CDR3 is given without its conserved first and last residue. The D gene is left open where the match is weak.

TRBJ2-7 | TRBV5-1 | TRBD2 | ASSLGASGISYEQY
TRBJ1-1 | TRBV7-2 | - | ASSLMPLNTEAF
TRBJ2-1 | TRBV7-7 | TRBD2 | ASSSGTTNEQF
TRBJ1-1 | TRBV3-1 | - | ASSQRTENTEAF
TRBJ2-6 | TRBV7-2 | TRBD1 | ASSRDRVSGANVLT
TRBJ2-2 | TRBV10-3 | - | AIMRETNTGELF
TRBJ2-7 | TRBV6-5 | - | ASSNQDRSAYEQY
TRBJ2-3 | TRBV29-1 | TRBD1 | SVRDRELDTQY
TRBJ2-2 | TRBV5-5 | - | ASSLLGDAGELF
TRBJ2-7 | TRBV5-1 | TRBD1 | ASSFLGTGPDEQY
TRBJ2-7 | TRBV30 | - | AWSVFTRTYEQY
TRBJ2-1 | TRBV30 | TRBD1 | ARRDRLPTSSYNEQF
TRBJ2-2 | TRBV20-1 | TRBD2 | SARRETNTGELF
TRBJ2-1 | TRBV7-3 | TRBD2 | ASSLSLAGDNEQF
TRBJ1-2 | TRBV27 | - | ASRRGTDNYGYT
TRBJ2-1 | TRBV20-1 | - | SALQLGRQEQF
TRBJ2-1 | TRBV7-2 | TRBD2 | ASSFPTSGRIYNEQF
TRBJ2-1 | TRBV4-3 | - | ASSQGLVNEQF
TRBJ1-5 | TRBV30 | - | AWGTRGKYQPQH
TRBJ2-7 | TRBV27 | - | ASAKMTTGSMQY
TRBJ2-3 | TRBV18 | - | ASSPMTDTQY
TRBJ1-2 | TRBV27 | TRBD1 | ASSFEGAGGYT
TRBJ2-3 | TRBV21-1 | - | ASSKGRYRLDTQY
TRBJ2-7 | TRBV20-1 | TRBD2 | SAGGVLGYEQY
TRBJ2-3 | TRBV29-1 | - | SVDLGKTTDTQY
TRBJ2-3 | TRBV7-3 | - | ASSLTTGTDTQY
TRBJ2-7 | TRBV20-1 | TRBD2 | SAPRAGGPREQY
TRBJ2-7 | TRBV9 | TRBD2 | ASSPRTSGNYEQY